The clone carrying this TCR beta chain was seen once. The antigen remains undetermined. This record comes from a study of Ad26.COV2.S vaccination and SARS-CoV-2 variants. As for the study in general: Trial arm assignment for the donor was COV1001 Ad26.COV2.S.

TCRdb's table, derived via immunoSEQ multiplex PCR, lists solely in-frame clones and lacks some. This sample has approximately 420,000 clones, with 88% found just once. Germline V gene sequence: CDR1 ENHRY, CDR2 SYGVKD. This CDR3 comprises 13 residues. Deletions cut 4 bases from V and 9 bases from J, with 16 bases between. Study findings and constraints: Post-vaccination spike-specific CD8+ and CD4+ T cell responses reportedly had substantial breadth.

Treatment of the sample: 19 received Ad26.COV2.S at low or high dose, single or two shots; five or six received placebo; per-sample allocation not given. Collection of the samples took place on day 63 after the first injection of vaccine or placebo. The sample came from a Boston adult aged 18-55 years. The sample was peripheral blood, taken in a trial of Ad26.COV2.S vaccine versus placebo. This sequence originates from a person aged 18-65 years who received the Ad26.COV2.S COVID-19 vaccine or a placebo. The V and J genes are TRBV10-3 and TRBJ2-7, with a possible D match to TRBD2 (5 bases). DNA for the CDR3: TGTGCCATCAGTGGCATTAGAAGCGGCGCGCAGTACTTC. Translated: CAISGIRSGAQYF.